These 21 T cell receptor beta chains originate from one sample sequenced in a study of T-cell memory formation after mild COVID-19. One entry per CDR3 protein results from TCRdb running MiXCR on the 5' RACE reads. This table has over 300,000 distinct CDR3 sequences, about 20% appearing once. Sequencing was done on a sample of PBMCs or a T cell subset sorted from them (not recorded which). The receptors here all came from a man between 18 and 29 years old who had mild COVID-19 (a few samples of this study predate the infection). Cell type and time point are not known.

CDR3: CASSSPGQAQETQYF. The DNA for the CDR3 is TGTGCCAGCAGTTCTCCGGGACAGGCCCAAGAGACCCAGTACTTC. This chain uses TRBV6-6 with TRBJ2-5, with 8 bases identical to TRBD1. The CDR3 covers 15 residues. With 4 bases clipped from V and 1 base from J, the junction kept 5 bases outside the gene matches. CDR1 is MNHNY and CDR2 is SVGAGI in the germline V gene (reference sequence).

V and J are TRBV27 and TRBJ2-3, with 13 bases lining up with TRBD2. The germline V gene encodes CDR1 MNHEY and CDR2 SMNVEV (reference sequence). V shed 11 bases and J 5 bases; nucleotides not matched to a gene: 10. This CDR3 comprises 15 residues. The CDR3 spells CAAETSGGPVDTQYF. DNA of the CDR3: TGTGCCGCCGAGACTAGCGGGGGGCCGGTAGATACGCAGTATTTT.

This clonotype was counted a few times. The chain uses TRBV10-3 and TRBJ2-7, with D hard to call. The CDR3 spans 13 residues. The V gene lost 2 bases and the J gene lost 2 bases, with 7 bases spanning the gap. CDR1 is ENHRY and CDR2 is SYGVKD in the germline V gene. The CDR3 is CAISETVAYEQYF. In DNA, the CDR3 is TGTGCCATCAGTGAGACCGTAGCCTACGAGCAGTACTTC.

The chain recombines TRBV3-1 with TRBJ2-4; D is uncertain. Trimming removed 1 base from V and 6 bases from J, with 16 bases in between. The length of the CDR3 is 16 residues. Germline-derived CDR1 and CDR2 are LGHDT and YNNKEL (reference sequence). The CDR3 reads CASSQGPSTLGNIQYF. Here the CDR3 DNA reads TGTGCCAGCAGCCAAGGTCCCTCTACCCTTGGAAACATTCAGTACTTC.

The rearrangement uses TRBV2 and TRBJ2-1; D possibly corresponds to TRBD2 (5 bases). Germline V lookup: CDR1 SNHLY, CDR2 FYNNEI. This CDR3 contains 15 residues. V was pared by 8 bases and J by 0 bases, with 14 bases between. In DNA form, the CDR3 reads TGTGCCAGCCCCACCGGGGTGAGCTCCTACAATGAGCAGTTCTTC. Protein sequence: CASPTGVSSYNEQFF.

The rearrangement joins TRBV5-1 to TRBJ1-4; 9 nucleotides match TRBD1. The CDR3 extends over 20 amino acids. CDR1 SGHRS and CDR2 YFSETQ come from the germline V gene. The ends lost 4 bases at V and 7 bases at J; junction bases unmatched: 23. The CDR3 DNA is TGCGCCAGCAGCCCACCCTCCGGGACAGGGAAACCGAATGGGGTTGAAAAACTGTTTTTT. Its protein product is CASSPPSGTGKPNGVEKLFF. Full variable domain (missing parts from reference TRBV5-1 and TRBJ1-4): KAGVTQTPRYLIKTRGQQVTLSCSPISGHRSVSWYQQTPGQGLQFLFEYFSETQRNKGNFPGRFSGRQFSNSRSEMNVSTLELGDSALYLCASSPPSGTGKPNGVEKLFFGSGTQLSVL.

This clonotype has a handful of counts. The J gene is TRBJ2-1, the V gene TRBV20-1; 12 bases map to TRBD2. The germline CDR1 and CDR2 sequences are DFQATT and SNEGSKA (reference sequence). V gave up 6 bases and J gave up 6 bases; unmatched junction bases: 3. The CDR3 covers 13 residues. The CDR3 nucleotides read TGCAGTGCCCCGACTAGCGGGGGCAATGAGCAGTTCTTC. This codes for CSAPTSGGNEQFF.

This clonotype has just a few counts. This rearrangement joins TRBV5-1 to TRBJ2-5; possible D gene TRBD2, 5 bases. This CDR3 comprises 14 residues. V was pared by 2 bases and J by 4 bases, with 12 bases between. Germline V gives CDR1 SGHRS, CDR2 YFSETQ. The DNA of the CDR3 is TGCGCCAGCAGCTTTATGGGCGGGCGAGAGACCCAGTACTTC. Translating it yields CASSFMGGRETQYF.

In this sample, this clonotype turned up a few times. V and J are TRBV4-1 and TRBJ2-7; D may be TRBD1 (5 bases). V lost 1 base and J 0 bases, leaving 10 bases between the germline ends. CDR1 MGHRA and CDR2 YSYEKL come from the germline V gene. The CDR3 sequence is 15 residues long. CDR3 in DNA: TGCGCCAGCAGCCAAGTAGCCCAGGGCTCCTACGAGCAGTACGTC. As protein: CASSQVAQGSYEQYV.

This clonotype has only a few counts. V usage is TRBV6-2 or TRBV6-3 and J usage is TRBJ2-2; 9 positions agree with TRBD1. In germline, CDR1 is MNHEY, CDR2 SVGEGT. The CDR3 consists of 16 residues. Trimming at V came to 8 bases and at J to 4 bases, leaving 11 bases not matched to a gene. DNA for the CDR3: TGTGCCAGCGGGGACAGGGAGAATTCGGGCACCGGGGAGCTGTTTTTT. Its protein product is CASGDRENSGTGELFF.

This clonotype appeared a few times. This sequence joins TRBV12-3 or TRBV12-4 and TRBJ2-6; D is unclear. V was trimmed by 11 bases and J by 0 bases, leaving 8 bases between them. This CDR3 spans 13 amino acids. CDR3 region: CAGAVSGANVLTF. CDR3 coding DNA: TGTGCCGGCGCAGTCTCTGGGGCCAACGTCCTGACTTTC.

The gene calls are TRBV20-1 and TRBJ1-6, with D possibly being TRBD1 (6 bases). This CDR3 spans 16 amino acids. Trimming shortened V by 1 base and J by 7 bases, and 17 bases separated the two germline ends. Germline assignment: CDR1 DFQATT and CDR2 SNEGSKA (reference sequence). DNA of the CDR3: TGCAGTGCTAGAGTGGTGCCACAGGGTAACAATTCACCCCTCCACTTT. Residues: CSARVVPQGNNSPLHF.

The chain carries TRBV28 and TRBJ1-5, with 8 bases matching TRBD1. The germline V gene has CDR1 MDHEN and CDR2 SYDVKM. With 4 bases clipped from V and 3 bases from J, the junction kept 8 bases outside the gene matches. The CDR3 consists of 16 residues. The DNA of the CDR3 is TGTGCCAGCAGTTACCGAGACAGGGGAAACAATCAGCCCCAGCATTTT. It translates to CASSYRDRGNNQPQHF. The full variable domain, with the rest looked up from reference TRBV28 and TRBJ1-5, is DVKVTQSSRYLVKRTGEKVFLECVQDMDHENMFWYRQDPGLGLRLIYFSYDVKMKEKGDIPEGYSVSREKKERFSLILESASTNQTSMYLCASSYRDRGNNQPQHFGDGTRLSIL.

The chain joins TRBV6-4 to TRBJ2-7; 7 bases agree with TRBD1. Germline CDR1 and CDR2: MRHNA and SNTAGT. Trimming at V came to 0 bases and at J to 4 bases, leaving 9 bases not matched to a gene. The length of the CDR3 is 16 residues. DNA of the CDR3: TGTGCCAGCAGTGACTCCGCGGACAGGAATGAGTACGAGCAGTACGTC. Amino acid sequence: CASSDSADRNEYEQYV.

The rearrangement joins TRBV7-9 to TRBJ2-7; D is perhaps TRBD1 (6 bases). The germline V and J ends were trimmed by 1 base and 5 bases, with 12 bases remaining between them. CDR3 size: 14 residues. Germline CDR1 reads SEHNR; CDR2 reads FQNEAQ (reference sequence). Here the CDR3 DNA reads TGTGCCAGCAGCTTAGAGGACAGTACCCACGAGCAGTACGTC. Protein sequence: CASSLEDSTHEQYV.

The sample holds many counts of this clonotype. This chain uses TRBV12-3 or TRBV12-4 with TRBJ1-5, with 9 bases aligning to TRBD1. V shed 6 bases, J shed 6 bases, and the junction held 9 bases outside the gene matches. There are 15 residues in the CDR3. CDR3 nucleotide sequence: TGTGCCAGCAGGAAAAGGACAGGGGTTGGTCAGCCCCAGCATTTT. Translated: CASRKRTGVGQPQHF.

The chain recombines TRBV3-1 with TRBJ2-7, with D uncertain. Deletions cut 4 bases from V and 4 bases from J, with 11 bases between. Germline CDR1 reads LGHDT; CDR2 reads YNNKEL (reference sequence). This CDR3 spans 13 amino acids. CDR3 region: CASSRELLYEQYF. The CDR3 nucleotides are TGTGCCAGCAGCCGCGAATTGCTATACGAGCAGTACTTC.

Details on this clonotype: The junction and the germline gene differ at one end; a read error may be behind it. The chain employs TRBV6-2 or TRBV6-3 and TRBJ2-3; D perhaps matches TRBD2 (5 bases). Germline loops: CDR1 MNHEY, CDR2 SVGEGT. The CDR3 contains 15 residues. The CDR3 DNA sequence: TGTGCCAGCAGTCGGCGCGTAGGGAGCAAAGATACGCAGTATTTT. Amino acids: CASSRRVGSKDTQYF.

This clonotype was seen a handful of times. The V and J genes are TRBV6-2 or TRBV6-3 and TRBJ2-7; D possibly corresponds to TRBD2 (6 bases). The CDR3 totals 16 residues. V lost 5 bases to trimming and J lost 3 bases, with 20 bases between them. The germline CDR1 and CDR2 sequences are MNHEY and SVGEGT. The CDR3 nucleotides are TGTGCCAGCAGTATCCCTCCGACTAGATCCCTCTACGAGCAGTACGTC. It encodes CASSIPPTRSLYEQYV.

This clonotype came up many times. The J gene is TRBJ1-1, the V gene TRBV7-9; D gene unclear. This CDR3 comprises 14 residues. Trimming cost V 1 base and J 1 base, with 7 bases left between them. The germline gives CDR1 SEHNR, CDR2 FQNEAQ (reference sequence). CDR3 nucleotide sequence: TGTGCCAGCAGCTTAGGAGGGTCGAACACTGAAGCTTTCTTT. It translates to CASSLGGSNTEAFF.

CDR3 loop: CASSGSIGEAFF. DNA for the CDR3: TGCGCCAGCAGCGGAAGTATCGGTGAAGCTTTCTTT. V usage is TRBV5-1 and J usage is TRBJ1-1, with D unresolved. Trimming took off 4 bases at V and 7 bases at J, with 11 bases between the two ends. Germline lookup yields CDR1 SGHRS and CDR2 YFSETQ. The CDR3 runs to 12 residues.